This T cell receptor beta chain was retrieved from a study of blood T cell repertoires in COVID-19 (dated by TCRdb to about 2020). A note on the overall study: Samples from collaborators originated in the United States, Italy and Spain and spanned both the acute and convalescent phases of COVID-19. Deeply sampled blood TCRbeta repertoires from subjects exposed to, actively infected with, or recovered from COVID-19 were included in the dataset. The repertoires were made available in a free public database intended to serve as a resource for research on the immune response to SARS-CoV-2. The sample metadata nearly always contained a de-identified subject ID, COVID-19 status, age in years and sex. The prospective study material was composed of cDNA or gDNA derived from T cells, B-cell-depleted T cells, or PBMCs. Where available, HLA class I and class II types were taken from metadata supplied by the sample provider and were not determined by assay-based typing. Samples came from the ongoing ImmuneRACE study (first 160 participants) plus 1,254 subjects from 6 global collaborators.

At one collaborating source in Seattle, patients were enrolled during active infection and were followed longitudinally through the course of disease. Each collaborating institution followed its own protocols to collect whole blood in K2EDTA tubes. For TCRbeta analysis, collaborators shipped samples as frozen whole blood, isolated PBMCs, or DNA extracted from either of those sample types. The paper's findings and limits, for the study overall: The amount of clinical and demographic metadata varied by source and participant and was provided uncurated.

TCRbeta CDR3 regions were amplified from genomic DNA using the immunoSEQ Assay, a bias-controlled multiplex PCR. On the authors' methods: The number of nucleated cells in each sample was estimated from the amplification of reference gene primers within the assay. Sequence reads were collapsed and filtered to measure the absolute abundance of every unique TCRbeta CDR3 rearrangement. For each sample, productive Simpson clonality was calculated as the square root of Simpson's diversity index across productive rearrangements. TCRdb obtained this table from immuneACCESS and retained in-frame rearrangements with V and J assigned. These tables miss some clones; where compared with another copy, unresolved V genes account for less than half of the shortfall, and the remainder is unexplained. The V and J calls and clone size come from that table; D and trimming were worked out from the DNA. The sample has roughly 350,000 clones on record, 88% of them singletons. Jointly, the top ten make up around 6.6% of the sample.

The germline ends are 3 bases apart after V is trimmed by 8 bases and J by 2 bases. Reading from cysteine to phenylalanine, the CDR3 counts 10 amino acids. Only the CDR3 DNA is retained, 30 bases long and in frame from the first base. Sequences MNHEY (CDR1) and SVGAGI (CDR2) are obtained from the germline V gene. This clone has only one observation. Its antigen remains unidentified. Base qualities are not at hand, and no much larger clone is one base apart. The sequence is built from TRBV6-5 and TRBJ2-5, with the D gene call left open. The sequence was obtained from a woman between 65 and 79 years old with COVID-19, enrolled during active disease. The sample was peripheral blood. The encoded CDR3 is CASSQETQYF. The DNA sequence reads TGTGCCAGCTCGCAAGAGACCCAGTACTTC.